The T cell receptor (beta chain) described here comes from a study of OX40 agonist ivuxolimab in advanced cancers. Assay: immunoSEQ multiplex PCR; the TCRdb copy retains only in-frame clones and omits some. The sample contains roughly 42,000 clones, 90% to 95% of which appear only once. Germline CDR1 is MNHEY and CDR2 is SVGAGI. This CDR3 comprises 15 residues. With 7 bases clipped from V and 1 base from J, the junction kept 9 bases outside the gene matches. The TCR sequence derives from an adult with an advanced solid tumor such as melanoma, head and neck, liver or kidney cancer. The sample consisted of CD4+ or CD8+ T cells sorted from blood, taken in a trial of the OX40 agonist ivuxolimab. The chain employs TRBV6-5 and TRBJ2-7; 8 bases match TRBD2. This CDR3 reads CASTIGAGDSYEQYF. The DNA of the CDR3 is TGTGCCAGCACTATTGGAGCGGGGGATTCCTACGAGCAGTACTTC.